This T cell receptor (beta chain) originates from a study of blood T cell repertoires in COVID-19. Study-wide background: The origin of the acute and convalescent COVID-19 samples was the United States, Italy and Spain. T cells, B-cell-depleted T cells, or PBMCs supplied cDNA or gDNA.

Original analysis: Researchers report that nucleated cell counts were estimated from reference gene primer amplification. TCRdb's copy holds only in-frame clones and misses some; the assay was immunoSEQ multiplex PCR. V and J calls and clone size follow that table, whereas D and trimming were derived from the DNA. The profile shows fewer than 500,000 clones, 86% of them singletons. The V gene lost 4 bases and the J gene lost 1 base, with 19 bases spanning the gap. This CDR3 has 17 amino acids. Germline V lookup: CDR1 SGHAT, CDR2 FQNNGV. The sequence came from a woman aged 25-40 years with active or convalescent COVID-19. The sample was peripheral blood. The chain employs TRBV11-2 and TRBJ1-1, with D possibly TRBD1 on 6 matching bases. CDR3 nucleotide sequence: TGTGCCAGCAGCTCCTATGGGAAACAGGGCCGGAACACTGAAGCTTTCTTT. It yields the protein CASSSYGKQGRNTEAFF.